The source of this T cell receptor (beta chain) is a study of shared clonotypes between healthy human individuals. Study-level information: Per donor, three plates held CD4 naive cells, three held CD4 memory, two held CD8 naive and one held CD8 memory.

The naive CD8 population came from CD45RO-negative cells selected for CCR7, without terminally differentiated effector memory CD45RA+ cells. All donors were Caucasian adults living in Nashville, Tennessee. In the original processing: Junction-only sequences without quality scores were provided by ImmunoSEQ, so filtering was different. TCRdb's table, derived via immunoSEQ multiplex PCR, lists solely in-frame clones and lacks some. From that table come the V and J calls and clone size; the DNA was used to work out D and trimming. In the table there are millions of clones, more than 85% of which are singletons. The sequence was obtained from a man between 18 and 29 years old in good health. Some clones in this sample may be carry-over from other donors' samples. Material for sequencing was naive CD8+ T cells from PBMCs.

This CDR3 is CASHDIFNQPQHF. In DNA, the CDR3 is TGTGCCAGCCATGACATATTCAATCAGCCCCAGCATTTT. The V and J genes are TRBV6-6 and TRBJ1-5; D remains ambiguous. CDR1 MNHNY and CDR2 SVGAGI come from the germline V gene (reference sequence). The CDR3 is made up of 13 amino acids. V lost 8 bases and J lost 3, with 11 bases in between.